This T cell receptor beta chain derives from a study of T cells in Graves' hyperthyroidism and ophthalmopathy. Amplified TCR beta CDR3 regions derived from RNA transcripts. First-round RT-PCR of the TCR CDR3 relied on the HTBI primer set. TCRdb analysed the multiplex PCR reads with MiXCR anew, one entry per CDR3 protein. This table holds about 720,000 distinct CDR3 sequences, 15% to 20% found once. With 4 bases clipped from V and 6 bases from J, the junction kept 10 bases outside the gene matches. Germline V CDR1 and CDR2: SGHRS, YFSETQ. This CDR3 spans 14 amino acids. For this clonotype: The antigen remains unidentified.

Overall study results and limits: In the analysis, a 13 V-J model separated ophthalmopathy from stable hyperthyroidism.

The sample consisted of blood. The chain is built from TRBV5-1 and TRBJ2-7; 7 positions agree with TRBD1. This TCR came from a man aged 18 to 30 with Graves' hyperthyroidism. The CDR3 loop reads CASSTRDRNIEQYF. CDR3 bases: TGCGCCAGCAGCACCCGGGACAGAAACATCGAGCAGTACTTC.